The clone carrying this T cell receptor (beta chain) was picked up a small number of times. No antigen is known for it. Donors in the study were healthy people who gave bone marrow. The data were taken from a study of cytomegalovirus exposure and HLA in healthy donors. Overall study results and limits: The productive fraction for most TCR beta V segments was about 87% or about 30% in an earlier analysis. TCR beta chains numbering some 160 were designated cytomegalovirus-associated. A later look showed TCR association rates differing by HLA locus, highest for DRB1 and lowest for HLA-C.

PCR employed 60 Vbeta and 13 Jbeta primers. Data came from immunoSEQ multiplex PCR; TCRdb stores just in-frame clones and leaves some out. Of roughly 100,000 clones listed, about 80% are singletons. The clonotype originates from a man aged 30 to 45 in good health and CMV-seronegative. The sequenced sample consisted of PBMCs.

CDR3 sequence: CASSYRDRAPLHF. CDR3 DNA: TGTGCCAGCAGTTACCGGGACAGGGCTCCCCTCCACTTT. The genes are TRBV6-5 and TRBJ1-6; 9 bases align to TRBD1. Per germline, CDR1 MNHEY and CDR2 SVGAGI. V shed 2 bases and J 13 bases; nucleotides not matched to a gene: 3. The CDR3 contains 13 residues.